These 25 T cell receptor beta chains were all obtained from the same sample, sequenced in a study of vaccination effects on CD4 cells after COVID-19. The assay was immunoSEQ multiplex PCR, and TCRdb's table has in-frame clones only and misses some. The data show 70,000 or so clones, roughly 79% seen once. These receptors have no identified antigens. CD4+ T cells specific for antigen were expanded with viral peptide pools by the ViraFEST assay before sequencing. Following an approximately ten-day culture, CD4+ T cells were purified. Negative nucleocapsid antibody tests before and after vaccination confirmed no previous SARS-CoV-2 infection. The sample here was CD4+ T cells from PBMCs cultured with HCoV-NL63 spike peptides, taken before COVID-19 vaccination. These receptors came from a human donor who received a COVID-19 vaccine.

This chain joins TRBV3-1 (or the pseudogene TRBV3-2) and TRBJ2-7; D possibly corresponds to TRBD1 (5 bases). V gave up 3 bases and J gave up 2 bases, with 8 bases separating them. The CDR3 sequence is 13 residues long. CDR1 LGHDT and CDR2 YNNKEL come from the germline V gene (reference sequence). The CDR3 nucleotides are TGTGCCAGCAGCCAGGGGCTAGCCTACGAGCAGTACGTC. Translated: CASSQGLAYEQYV.

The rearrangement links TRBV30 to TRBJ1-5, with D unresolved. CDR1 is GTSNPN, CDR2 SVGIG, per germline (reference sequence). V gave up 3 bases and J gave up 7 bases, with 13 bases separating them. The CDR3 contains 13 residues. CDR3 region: CAWSVGRQQPQHF. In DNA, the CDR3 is TGTGCCTGGAGCGTTGGACGCCAGCAGCCCCAGCATTTT.

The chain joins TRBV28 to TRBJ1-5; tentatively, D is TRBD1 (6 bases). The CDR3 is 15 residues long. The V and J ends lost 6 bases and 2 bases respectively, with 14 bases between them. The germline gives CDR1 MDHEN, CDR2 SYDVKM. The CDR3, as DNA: TGTGCCAGCAGAGTCAGGGGAGTTGGCAATCAGCCCCAGCATTTT. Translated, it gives CASRVRGVGNQPQHF.

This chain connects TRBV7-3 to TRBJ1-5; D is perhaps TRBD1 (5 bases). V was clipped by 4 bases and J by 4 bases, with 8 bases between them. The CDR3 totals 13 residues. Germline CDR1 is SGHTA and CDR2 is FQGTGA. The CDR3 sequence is CASSSDRNQPQHF. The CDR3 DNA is TGTGCCAGCAGCTCCGACAGAAATCAGCCCCAGCATTTT.

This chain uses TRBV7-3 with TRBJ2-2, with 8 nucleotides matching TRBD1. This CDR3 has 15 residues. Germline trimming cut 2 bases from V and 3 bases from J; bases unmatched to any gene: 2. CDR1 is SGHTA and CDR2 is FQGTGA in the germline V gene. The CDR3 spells CASSLGTGYTGELFF. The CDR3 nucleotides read TGTGCCAGCAGCTTAGGGACAGGTTACACCGGGGAGCTGTTTTTT.

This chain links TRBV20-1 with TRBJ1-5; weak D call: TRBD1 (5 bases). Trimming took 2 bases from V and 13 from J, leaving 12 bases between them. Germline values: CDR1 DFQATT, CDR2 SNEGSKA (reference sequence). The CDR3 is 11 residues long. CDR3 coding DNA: TGCAGTGCTAGACAACAGGAGAAACAGCATTTT. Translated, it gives CSARQQEKQHF.

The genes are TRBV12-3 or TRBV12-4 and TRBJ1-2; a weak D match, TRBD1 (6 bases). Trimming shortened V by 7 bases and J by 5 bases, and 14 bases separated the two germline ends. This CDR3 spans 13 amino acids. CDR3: CASKGGDLYGYTF. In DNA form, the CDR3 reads TGTGCCAGCAAAGGGGGGGATTTATATGGCTACACCTTC.

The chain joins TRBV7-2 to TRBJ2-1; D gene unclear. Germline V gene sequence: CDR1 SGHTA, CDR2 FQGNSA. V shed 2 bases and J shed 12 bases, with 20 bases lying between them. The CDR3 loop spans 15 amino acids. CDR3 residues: CASSLFSPHEYGQFF. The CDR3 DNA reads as TGTGCCAGCAGCTTATTCTCACCCCATGAGTATGGGCAGTTCTTC.

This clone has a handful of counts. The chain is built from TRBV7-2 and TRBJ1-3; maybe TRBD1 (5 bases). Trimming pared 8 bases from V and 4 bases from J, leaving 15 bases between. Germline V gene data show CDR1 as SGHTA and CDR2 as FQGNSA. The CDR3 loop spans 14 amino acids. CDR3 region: CASGHWGYGNTIYF. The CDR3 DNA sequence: TGTGCCAGCGGCCACTGGGGGTACGGAAACACCATATATTTT.

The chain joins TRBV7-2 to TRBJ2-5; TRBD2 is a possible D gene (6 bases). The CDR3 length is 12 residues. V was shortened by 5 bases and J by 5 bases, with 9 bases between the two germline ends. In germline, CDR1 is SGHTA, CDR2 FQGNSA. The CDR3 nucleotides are TGTGCCAGCAGCCGGGACTGGGAGACCCAGTACTTC. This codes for CASSRDWETQYF.

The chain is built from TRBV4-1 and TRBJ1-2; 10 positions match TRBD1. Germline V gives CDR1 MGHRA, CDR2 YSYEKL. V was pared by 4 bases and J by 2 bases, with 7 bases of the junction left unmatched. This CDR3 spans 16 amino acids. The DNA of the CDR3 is TGCGCCAGCAGCCGGCAGACAGGGGGCACAAACTATGGCTACACCTTC. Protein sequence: CASSRQTGGTNYGYTF.

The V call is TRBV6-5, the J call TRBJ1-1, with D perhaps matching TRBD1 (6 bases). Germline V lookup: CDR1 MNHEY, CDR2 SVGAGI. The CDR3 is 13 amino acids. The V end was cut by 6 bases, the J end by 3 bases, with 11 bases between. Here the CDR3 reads CASRSGVDTEAFF. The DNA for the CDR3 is TGTGCCAGCAGGTCAGGGGTGGACACTGAAGCTTTCTTT.

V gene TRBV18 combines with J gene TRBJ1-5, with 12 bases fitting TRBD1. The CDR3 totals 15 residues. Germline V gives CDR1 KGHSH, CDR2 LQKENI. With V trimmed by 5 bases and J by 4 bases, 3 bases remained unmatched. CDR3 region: CASSRDRGQNQPQHF. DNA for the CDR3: TGTGCCAGCTCAAGGGACAGGGGGCAAAATCAGCCCCAGCATTTT.

CDR3 protein: CASSPGTEGETQYF. The CDR3 DNA reads TGTGCCAGCAGCCCCGGGACAGAAGGAGAGACCCAGTACTTC. The chain combines TRBV9 with TRBJ2-5, with TRBD1 identical over 7 bases. With 4 bases clipped from V and 4 bases from J, the junction kept 7 bases outside the gene matches. The CDR3 is 14 residues long. Germline assignment: CDR1 SGDLS and CDR2 YYNGEE.

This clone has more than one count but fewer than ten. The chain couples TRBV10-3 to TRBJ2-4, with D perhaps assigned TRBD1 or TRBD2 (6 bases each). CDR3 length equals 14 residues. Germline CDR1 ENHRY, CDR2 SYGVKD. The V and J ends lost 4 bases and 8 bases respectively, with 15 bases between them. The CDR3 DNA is TGTGCCATCAGTGGCCGAGGAAGGGGGGACATTCAGTACTTC. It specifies CAISGRGRGDIQYF.

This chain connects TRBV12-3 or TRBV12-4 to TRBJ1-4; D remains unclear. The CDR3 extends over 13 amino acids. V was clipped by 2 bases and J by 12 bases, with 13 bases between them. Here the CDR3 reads CASSLKAPGELFF. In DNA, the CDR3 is TGTGCCAGCAGTTTAAAGGCTCCTGGGGAACTGTTTTTT.

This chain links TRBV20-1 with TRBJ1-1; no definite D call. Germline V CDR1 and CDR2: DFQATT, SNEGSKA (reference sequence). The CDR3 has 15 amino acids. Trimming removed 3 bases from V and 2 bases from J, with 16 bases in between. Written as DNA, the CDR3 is TGCAGTGCTAGTGACCCCAAAACACTCAACACTGAAGCTTTCTTT. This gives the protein CSASDPKTLNTEAFF.

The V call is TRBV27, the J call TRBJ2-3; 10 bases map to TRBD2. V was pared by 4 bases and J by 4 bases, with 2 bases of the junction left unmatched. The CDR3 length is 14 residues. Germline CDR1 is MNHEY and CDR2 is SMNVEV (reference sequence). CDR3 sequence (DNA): TGTGCCAGCAGTTGGGGACTAGCGTCAGATACGCAGTATTTT. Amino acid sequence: CASSWGLASDTQYF.

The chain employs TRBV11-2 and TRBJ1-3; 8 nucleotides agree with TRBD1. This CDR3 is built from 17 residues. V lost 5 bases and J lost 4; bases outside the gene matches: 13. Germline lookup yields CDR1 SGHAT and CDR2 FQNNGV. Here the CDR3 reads CASSPLRTGPGGNTIYF. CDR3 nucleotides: TGTGCCAGCAGCCCGTTAAGGACAGGGCCGGGGGGAAACACCATATATTTT.

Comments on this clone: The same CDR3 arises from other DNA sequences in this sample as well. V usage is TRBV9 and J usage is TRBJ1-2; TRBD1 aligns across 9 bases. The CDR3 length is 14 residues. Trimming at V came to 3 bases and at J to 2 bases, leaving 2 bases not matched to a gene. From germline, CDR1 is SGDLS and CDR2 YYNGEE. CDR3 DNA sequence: TGTGCCAGCAGCGCCGGACAGGGGAACTATGGCTACACCTTC. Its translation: CASSAGQGNYGYTF. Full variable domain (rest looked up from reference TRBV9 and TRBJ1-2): DSGVTQTPKHLITATGQRVTLRCSPRSGDLSVYWYQQSLDQGLQFLIQYYNGEERAKGNILERFSAQQFPDLHSELNLSSLELGDSALYFCASSAGQGNYGYTFGSGTRLTVV.

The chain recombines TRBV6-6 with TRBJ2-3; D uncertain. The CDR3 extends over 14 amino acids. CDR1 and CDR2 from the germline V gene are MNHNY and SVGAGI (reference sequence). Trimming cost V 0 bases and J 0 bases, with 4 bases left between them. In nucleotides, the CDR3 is TGTGCCAGCAGTTACTCGGCTAGCACAGATACGCAGTATTTT. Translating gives CASSYSASTDTQYF.

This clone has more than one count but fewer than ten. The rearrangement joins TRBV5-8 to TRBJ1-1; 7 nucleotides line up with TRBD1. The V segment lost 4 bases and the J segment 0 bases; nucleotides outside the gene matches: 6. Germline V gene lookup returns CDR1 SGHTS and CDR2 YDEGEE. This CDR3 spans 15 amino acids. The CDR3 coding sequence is TGTGCCAGCAGCGGTAGGGACAGCATGAACACTGAAGCTTTCTTT. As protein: CASSGRDSMNTEAFF.

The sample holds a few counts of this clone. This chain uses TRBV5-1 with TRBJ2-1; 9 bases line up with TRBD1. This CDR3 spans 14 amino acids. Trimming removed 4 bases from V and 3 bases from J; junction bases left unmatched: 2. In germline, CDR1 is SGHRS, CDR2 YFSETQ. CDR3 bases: TGCGCCAGCAGCCCGGGACAGGGCTACAATGAGCAGTTCTTC. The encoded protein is CASSPGQGYNEQFF.

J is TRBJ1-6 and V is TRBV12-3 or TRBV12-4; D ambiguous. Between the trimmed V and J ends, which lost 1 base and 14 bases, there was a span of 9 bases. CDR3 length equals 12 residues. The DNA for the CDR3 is TGTGCCAGCAGTTTAGGACATCGAGCCCTCCACTTT. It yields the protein CASSLGHRALHF.

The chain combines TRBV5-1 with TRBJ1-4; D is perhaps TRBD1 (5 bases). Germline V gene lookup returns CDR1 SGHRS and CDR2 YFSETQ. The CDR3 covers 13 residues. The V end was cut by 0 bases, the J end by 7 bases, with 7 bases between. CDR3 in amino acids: CASSLGGGEKLFF. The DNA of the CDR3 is TGCGCCAGCAGCTTGGGGGGCGGTGAAAAACTGTTTTTT.